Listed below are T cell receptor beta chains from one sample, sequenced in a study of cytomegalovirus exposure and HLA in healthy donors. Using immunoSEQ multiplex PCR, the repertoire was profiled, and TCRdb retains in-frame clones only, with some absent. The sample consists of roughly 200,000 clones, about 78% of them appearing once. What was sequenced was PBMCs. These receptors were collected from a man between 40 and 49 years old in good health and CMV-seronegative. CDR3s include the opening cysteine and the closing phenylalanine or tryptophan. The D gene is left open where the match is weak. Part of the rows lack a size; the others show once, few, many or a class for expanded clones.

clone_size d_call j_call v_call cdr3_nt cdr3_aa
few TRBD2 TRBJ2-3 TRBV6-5 TGTGCCAGCTCCCGGGGAGGGAGCACAGATACGCAGTATTTT CASSRGGSTDTQYF
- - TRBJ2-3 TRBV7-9 TGTGCCAGCAGCTTGAGCCTTAGCACAGATACGCAGTATTTT CASSLSLSTDTQYF
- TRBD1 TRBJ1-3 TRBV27 TGTGCCAGCAGTCCCGGGACAGGCTACGGTTACGACTCTGGAAACACCATATATTTT CASSPGTGYGYDSGNTIYF
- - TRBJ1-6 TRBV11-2 TGTGCCAGCAGCTTAAGTTCGGCCTTCGGGGATTCACCCCTCCACTTT CASSLSSAFGDSPLHF
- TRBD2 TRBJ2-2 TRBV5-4 TGTGCCAGCAGCGAAAGCGGGAAAGGTGCCGGGGAGCTGTTTTTT CASSESGKGAGELFF
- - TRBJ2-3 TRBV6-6 TGTGCCAGCGGCGGTGCCCCCGATACGCAGTATTTT CASGGAPDTQYF
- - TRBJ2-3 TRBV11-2 TGTGCCAGCAGCTTAGTAACAGATACGCAGTATTTT CASSLVTDTQYF
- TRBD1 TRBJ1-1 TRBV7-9 TGTGCCAGCAGCCCAGTCAGGACAGGGGGCACTGAAGCTTTCTTT CASSPVRTGGTEAFF
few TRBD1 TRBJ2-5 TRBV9 TGTGCCAGCAGCTCTCCCGGGACAGGGGAGACCCAGTACTTC CASSSPGTGETQYF
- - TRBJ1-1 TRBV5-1 TGCGCCAGCAGTAGAACGACAGTTGGGGCGTTGAACACTGAAGCTTTCTTT CASSRTTVGALNTEAFF
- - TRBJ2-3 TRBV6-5 TGTGCCAGCAGCCCGAGAGGCACAGATACGCAGTATTTT CASSPRGTDTQYF
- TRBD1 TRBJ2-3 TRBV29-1 TGCAGCGAACAGGGGGCCGGGGATACAGATACGCAGTATTTT CSEQGAGDTDTQYF
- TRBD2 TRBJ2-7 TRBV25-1 TGTGCCAGCAGTGTCCCCCGGGGAATAGCGGGCTCCTACGAGCAGTACTTC CASSVPRGIAGSYEQYF